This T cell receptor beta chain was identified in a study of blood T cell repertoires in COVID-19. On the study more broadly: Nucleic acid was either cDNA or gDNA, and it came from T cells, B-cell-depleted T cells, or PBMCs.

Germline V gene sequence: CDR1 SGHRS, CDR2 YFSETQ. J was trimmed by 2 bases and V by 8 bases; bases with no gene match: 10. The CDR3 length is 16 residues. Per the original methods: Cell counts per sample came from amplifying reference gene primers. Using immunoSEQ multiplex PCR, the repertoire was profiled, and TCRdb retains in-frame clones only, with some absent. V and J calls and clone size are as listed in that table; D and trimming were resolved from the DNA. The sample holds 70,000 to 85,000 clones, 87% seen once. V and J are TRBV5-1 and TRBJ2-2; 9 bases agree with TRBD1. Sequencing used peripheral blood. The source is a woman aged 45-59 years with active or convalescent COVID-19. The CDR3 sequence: CASSLAGQGNTGELFF. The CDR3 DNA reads TGCGCCAGTTCCCTTGCGGGACAGGGAAACACCGGGGAGCTGTTTTTT.